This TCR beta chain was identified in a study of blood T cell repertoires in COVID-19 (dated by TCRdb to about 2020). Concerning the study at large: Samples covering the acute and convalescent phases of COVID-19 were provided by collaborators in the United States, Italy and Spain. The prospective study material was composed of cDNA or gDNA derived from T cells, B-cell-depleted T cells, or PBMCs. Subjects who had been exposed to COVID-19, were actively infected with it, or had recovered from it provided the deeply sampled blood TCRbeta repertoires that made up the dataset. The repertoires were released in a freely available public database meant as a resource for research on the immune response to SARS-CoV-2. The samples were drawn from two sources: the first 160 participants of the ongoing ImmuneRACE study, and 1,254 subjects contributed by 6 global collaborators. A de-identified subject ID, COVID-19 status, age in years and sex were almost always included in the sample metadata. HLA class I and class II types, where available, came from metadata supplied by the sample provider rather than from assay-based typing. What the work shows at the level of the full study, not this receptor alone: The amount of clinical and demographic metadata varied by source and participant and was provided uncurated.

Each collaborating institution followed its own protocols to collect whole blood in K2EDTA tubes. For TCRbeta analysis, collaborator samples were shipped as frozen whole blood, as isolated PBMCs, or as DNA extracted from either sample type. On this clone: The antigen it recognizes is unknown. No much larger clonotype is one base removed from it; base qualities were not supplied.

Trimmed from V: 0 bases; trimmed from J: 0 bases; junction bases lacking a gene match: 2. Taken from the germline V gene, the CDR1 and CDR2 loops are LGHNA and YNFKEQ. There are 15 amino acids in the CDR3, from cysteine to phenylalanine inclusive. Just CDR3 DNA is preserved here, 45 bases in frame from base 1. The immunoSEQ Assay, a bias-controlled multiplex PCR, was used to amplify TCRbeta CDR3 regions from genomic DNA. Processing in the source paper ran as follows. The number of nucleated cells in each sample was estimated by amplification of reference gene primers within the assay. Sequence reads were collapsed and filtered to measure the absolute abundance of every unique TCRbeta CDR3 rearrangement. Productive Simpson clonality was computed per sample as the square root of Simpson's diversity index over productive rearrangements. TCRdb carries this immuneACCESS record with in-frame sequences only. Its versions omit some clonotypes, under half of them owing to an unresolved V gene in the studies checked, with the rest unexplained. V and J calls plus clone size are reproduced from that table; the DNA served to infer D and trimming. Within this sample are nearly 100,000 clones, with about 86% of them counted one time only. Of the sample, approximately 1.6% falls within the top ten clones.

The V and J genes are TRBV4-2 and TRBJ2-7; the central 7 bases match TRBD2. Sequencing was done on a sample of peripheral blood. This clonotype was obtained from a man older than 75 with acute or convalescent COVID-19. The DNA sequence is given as TGTGCCAGCAGCCAAGAGGCTAGCGGCTCCTACGAGCAGTACTTC. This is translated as CASSQEASGSYEQYF.